This T cell receptor beta chain was identified during a study of resident and recirculating memory T cells in vitiligo. About the research overall: Each patient gave two lesional and two nonlesional epidermal shave biopsies, plus PBMCs. General study results and limits: Vitiligo lesions lacked a unique dominant clone, and clonality varied. TCR sequences were not conserved across biopsy sites or patients.

Remarks on this clone: Its antigen is unidentified.

With 2 bases removed from V and 1 base from J, the gap between germline ends came to 9 bases. Germline CDR1 MNHEY, CDR2 SMNVEV (reference sequence). The CDR3 is 15 amino acids. Libraries were prepared by immunoSEQ multiplex PCR; TCRdb keeps only in-frame clonotypes and omits some of them. The sample shows around 78,000 clones, 90% to 95% of them seen only once. The sample taken for sequencing was blood. This TCR was recovered from a male donor with vitiligo. The chain links TRBV27 to TRBJ2-1, with D possibly being TRBD2 (5 bases). Written as DNA, the CDR3 is TGTGCCAGCAGTTTAAGAGGGCCATCCTACAATGAGCAGTTCTTC. This gives the protein CASSLRGPSYNEQFF.